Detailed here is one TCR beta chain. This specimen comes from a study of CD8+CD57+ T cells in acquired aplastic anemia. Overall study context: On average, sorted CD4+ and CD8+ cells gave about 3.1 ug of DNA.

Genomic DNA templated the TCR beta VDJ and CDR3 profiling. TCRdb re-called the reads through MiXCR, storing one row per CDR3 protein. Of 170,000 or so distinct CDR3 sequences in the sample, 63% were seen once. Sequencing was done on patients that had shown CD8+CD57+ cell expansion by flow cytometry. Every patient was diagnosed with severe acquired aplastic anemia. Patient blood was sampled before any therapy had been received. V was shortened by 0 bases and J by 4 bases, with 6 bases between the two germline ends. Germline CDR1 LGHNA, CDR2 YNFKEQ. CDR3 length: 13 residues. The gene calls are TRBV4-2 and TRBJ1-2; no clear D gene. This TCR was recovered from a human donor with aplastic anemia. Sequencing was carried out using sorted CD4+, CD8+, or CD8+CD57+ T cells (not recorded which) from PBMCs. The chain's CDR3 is CASSQDGGYGYTF. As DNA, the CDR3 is TGTGCCAGCAGCCAAGATGGCGGCTATGGCTACACCTTC.